One sample yielded the 30 T cell receptor beta chains listed below, sequenced in a study of shared clonotypes between healthy human individuals. Assay used: immunoSEQ multiplex PCR; TCRdb lists only in-frame clones, some missing. The data contain nearly 1,000,000 clones, about three quarters of them singletons. Sequenced material: memory CD4+ T cells sorted from blood. This sample's subset: CD45RA-negative fraction. The origin of the receptors is a man aged 18-30 years in good health.

The chain recombines TRBV7-9 with TRBJ1-4; unclear D gene. This CDR3 region has 12 residues. CDR1 SEHNR and CDR2 FQNEAQ come from the germline V gene (reference sequence). Trimming stripped 1 base from V and 7 bases from J, with 4 bases between. In nucleotides, the CDR3 is TGTGCCAGCAGCTTAGTGGGTGAAAAACTGTTTTTT. Protein product: CASSLVGEKLFF.

This chain uses TRBV21-1 with TRBJ1-2. TRBV21-1 is a pseudogene. There are 14 residues in the CDR3. The DNA of the CDR3 is TGTGCCAGCAGCAAATATCCGGAGTGGGCGGGCTACACCTTC. Translating gives CASSKYPEWAGYTF.

V is TRBV7-6 and J is TRBJ2-3; a weak D match, TRBD1 (6 bases). From germline, CDR1 is SGHVS and CDR2 FNYEAQ. The CDR3 has 16 amino acids. Trimming cost V 2 bases and J 3 bases, with 15 bases left between them. The CDR3 nucleotides read TGTGCCAGCAGCTTAAAGGGGGACCGAGGGACAGATACGCAGTATTTT. As protein: CASSLKGDRGTDTQYF.

The chain carries TRBV7-9 and TRBJ1-1, with unresolved D. CDR1 SEHNR and CDR2 FQNEAQ come from the germline V gene (reference sequence). This CDR3 is built from 13 residues. V lost 4 bases and J 6 bases, leaving 12 bases between the germline ends. The CDR3 loop is CASSWGGKAEAFF. The CDR3 nucleotides are TGTGCCAGCAGCTGGGGAGGGAAAGCTGAAGCTTTCTTT.

The chain has TRBV28 and TRBJ1-2; tentatively, D is TRBD1 (5 bases). V lost 7 bases to trimming and J lost 6 bases, with 15 bases between them. The germline V gene has CDR1 MDHEN and CDR2 SYDVKM. The CDR3 is 13 residues long. The CDR3 sequence: CASNTGTVNGYTF. CDR3 bases: TGTGCCAGCAATACCGGGACGGTCAATGGCTACACCTTC.

A note on this clone: Other DNA sequences within the sample encode an identical CDR3. The chain uses TRBV28 and TRBJ1-5; D gene unclear. The CDR3 is 13 amino acids. Germline V CDR1 and CDR2: MDHEN, SYDVKM. Trimming took 6 bases from V and 0 from J, leaving 6 bases between them. Here the CDR3 reads CASSLDSNQPQHF. CDR3 nucleotides: TGTGCCAGCAGCCTCGATAGCAATCAGCCCCAGCATTTT.

CDR3 in amino acids: CASSARGVNSPLHF. CDR3 DNA: TGTGCCAGCAGCGCCAGGGGTGTCAATTCACCCCTCCACTTT. This chain uses TRBV5-6 with TRBJ1-6; the D gene is possibly TRBD1 (6 bases). Trimming stripped 4 bases from V and 7 bases from J, with 12 bases between. Germline V CDR1 and CDR2: SGHDT, YYEEEE. This CDR3 has 14 amino acids.

The chain uses TRBV2 and TRBJ2-2; 8 positions match TRBD1. The CDR3 covers 11 residues. Germline-derived CDR1 and CDR2 are SNHLY and FYNNEI. V lost 6 bases, J lost 9 bases, and 0 bases stayed unmatched. The CDR3 reads CASSRGRELFF. In nucleotides, the CDR3 is TGTGCCAGCAGCAGGGGGCGGGAGCTGTTTTTT.

V is TRBV4-1 and J is TRBJ2-7; D tentatively reads TRBD1 or TRBD2 (5 bases each). Germline CDR1 MGHRA, CDR2 YSYEKL. This CDR3 comprises 16 residues. The V and J ends lost 4 bases and 0 bases respectively, with 16 bases between them. This CDR3 reads CASSRGPRDGSYEQYF. The CDR3 bases are TGCGCCAGCAGCCGGGGCCCTCGGGACGGCTCCTACGAGCAGTACTTC.

As concerns this clone: The same CDR3 arises from other DNA sequences in this sample as well. The rearrangement joins TRBV6-5 to TRBJ2-7; D is undetermined. CDR1 and CDR2 from the germline V gene are MNHEY and SVGAGI. This CDR3 region has 14 residues. V lost 5 bases and J lost 0, with 11 bases in between. Written as DNA, the CDR3 is TGTGCCAGCAGTACTGGGGTTAGCTCCTACGAGCAGTACTTC. Protein product: CASSTGVSSYEQYF.

The rearrangement uses TRBV5-1 and TRBJ1-2, with D unresolved. This CDR3 has 11 residues. Per the germline V gene, CDR1 is SGHRS and CDR2 is YFSETQ. V was trimmed by 7 bases and J by 4 bases, leaving 8 bases between them. The CDR3 nucleotides are TGCGCCAGCGGTTCTACCTATGGCTACACCTTC. Encoded protein: CASGSTYGYTF. The whole variable domain, filled in from reference TRBV5-1 and TRBJ1-2, reads KAGVTQTPRYLIKTRGQQVTLSCSPISGHRSVSWYQQTPGQGLQFLFEYFSETQRNKGNFPGRFSGRQFSNSRSEMNVSTLELGDSALYLCASGSTYGYTFGSGTRLTVV.

There are many counts of this clone. The J gene is TRBJ2-2, the V gene TRBV30; D assignment may be TRBD1 or TRBD2 (5 bases each). Germline CDR1 and CDR2: GTSNPN and SVGIG (reference sequence). The CDR3 is 14 amino acids. The V end lost 2 bases, the J end lost 4 bases, and 11 bases lay between the germline ends. The CDR3 sequence is CAWSWGIGTGELFF. The CDR3 DNA is TGTGCCTGGAGTTGGGGGATCGGCACCGGGGAGCTGTTTTTT.

The V and J genes are TRBV6-1 and TRBJ2-2; 7 bases line up with TRBD1. Germline trimming cut 6 bases from V and 4 bases from J; bases unmatched to any gene: 8. The CDR3 covers 15 residues. CDR1 and CDR2 from the germline V gene are MNHNS and SASEGT. The CDR3 sequence: CASSSGTAITGELFF. The CDR3 bases are TGTGCCAGCAGCTCCGGGACAGCAATCACCGGGGAGCTGTTTTTT.

This clone was observed many times. The chain has TRBV7-6 and TRBJ1-5, with no clear D. CDR1 and CDR2 from the germline V gene are SGHVS and FNYEAQ. V dropped 2 bases and J dropped 0 bases, with 2 bases sitting between them. The CDR3 has 13 residues. CDR3 sequence reads: CASSLTSNQPQHF. The CDR3 DNA reads TGTGCCAGCAGCTTAACTAGCAATCAGCCCCAGCATTTT.

The gene calls are TRBV9 and TRBJ1-6; D is ambiguous. Germline loops: CDR1 SGDLS, CDR2 YYNGEE. V lost 2 bases and J 9 bases, leaving 15 bases between the germline ends. The CDR3 covers 15 residues. The CDR3 here is CASSVKEAGGSPLHF. Written as DNA, the CDR3 is TGTGCCAGCAGCGTCAAAGAGGCGGGTGGTTCACCCCTCCACTTT.

The chain has TRBV6-4 and TRBJ1-4; D remains unclear. Germline V lookup: CDR1 MRHNA, CDR2 SNTAGT. Trimming stripped 4 bases from V and 14 bases from J, with 11 bases between. This CDR3 is 11 amino acids long. The CDR3 DNA reads as TGTGCCAGCAGTGGACGGGGTATCCTGTTTTTT. Its translation is CASSGRGILFF.

The chain is built from TRBV7-6 and TRBJ1-1, with no clear D. This CDR3 contains 15 residues. Germline V gene lookup returns CDR1 SGHVS and CDR2 FNYEAQ. The ends were cut back, 2 bases at V and 6 bases at J, with 16 bases in the middle. CDR3 amino acids: CASSLMSHPGSEAFF. DNA for the CDR3: TGTGCCAGCAGCTTAATGAGTCACCCTGGGTCTGAAGCTTTCTTT.

Concerning this clone itself: The same CDR3 arises from other DNA sequences in this sample as well. This chain joins TRBV18 and TRBJ2-3, with TRBD2 identical over 9 bases. CDR1 is KGHSH, CDR2 LQKENI, per germline. There are 16 residues in the CDR3. After removal of 0 bases from V and 0 bases from J, the junction contained 1 base not matched to a gene. As DNA, the CDR3 is TGTGCCAGCTCACCACCGGGACTAGCAAGCACAGATACGCAGTATTTT. This sequence encodes CASSPPGLASTDTQYF.

Notes on this clone: The sample contains more than one DNA sequence encoding this CDR3. The V call is TRBV19, the J call TRBJ2-3; no firm D call. V was clipped by 1 base and J by 1 base, with 3 bases between them. From germline, CDR1 is LNHDA and CDR2 SQIVND (reference sequence). The CDR3 is 13 amino acids. The CDR3 loop reads CASSIAGTDTQYF. CDR3 nucleotide sequence: TGTGCCAGTAGTATAGCAGGCACAGATACGCAGTATTTT.

Regarding this clone: A read error may be the cause here, since a much bigger clone is one base away. Other DNA sequences in this sample translate to the same CDR3. CDR3 loop: CASSPDRGYGYTF. As DNA, the CDR3 is TGTGCCAGCAGCCCCGACAGGGGCTATGGCTACACCTTC. The chain is built from TRBV5-4 and TRBJ1-2; 8 bases are a match to TRBD1. CDR3 size: 13 residues. CDR1 is SGHNT, CDR2 YYREEE, per germline (reference sequence). The V segment lost 4 bases and the J segment 4 bases; nucleotides outside the gene matches: 3.

The chain uses TRBV5-1 and TRBJ2-3, with D perhaps TRBD2 (6 bases). This CDR3 is built from 15 residues. V was cut by 5 bases and J by 0 bases, with 13 bases left in between. CDR1 and CDR2 (germline): SGHRS, YFSETQ. As DNA, the CDR3 is TGCGCCAGCAGTTGGAGGGTTCCTAGCACAGATACGCAGTATTTT. Its protein is CASSWRVPSTDTQYF.

This chain uses TRBV6-5 with TRBJ1-1, with 7 bases identical to TRBD1. Germline V CDR1 and CDR2: MNHEY, SVGAGI. CDR3 length: 14 residues. The J segment lost 4 bases and the V segment lost 8 bases, leaving 10 bases of the junction unmatched. Here the CDR3 DNA reads TGTGCCAGCTTCCCCCCTGACAGGGTCACTGAAGCTTTCTTT. Translation gives CASFPPDRVTEAFF.

The chain has TRBV16 and TRBJ2-7; D ambiguous. The CDR3 consists of 14 residues. The V end was cut by 4 bases, the J end by 5 bases, with 15 bases between. Germline V gene lookup returns CDR1 KGHSY and CDR2 FQNENV. The CDR3 DNA follows: TGTGCCAGCAGCCCCCAGGCTGCCCTAAACGAGCAGTACTTC. Its translation is CASSPQAALNEQYF.

The chain joins TRBV2 to TRBJ2-3; TRBD2 agrees at 7 bases. CDR1 SNHLY and CDR2 FYNNEI come from the germline V gene. Trimming at V came to 8 bases and at J to 5 bases, leaving 7 bases not matched to a gene. The CDR3 contains 13 residues. The CDR3 sequence: CASFRTSLDTQYF. CDR3 sequence (DNA): TGTGCCAGCTTCCGGACTAGTTTAGATACGCAGTATTTT.

This chain uses TRBV5-6 with TRBJ2-7; TRBD1 is a possible D gene (5 bases). There are 13 residues in the CDR3. V dropped 0 bases and J dropped 4 bases, with 8 bases sitting between them. Germline-derived CDR1 and CDR2 are SGHDT and YYEEEE. CDR3 in DNA: TGTGCCAGCAGCTTGGAAGGGGCTTACGAGCAGTACTTC. Protein: CASSLEGAYEQYF.

This clone was counted a single time. The CDR3 bases are TGTGCCAGCAGCTTAGGGGGTGAAGAGACCCAGTACTTC. Translated, it gives CASSLGGEETQYF. The rearrangement joins TRBV5-4 to TRBJ2-5, with D perhaps TRBD1 (6 bases). Trimming cost V 2 bases and J 3 bases, with 8 bases left between them. CDR1 SGHNT and CDR2 YYREEE come from the germline V gene (reference sequence). There are 13 residues in the CDR3.

The chain combines TRBV19 with TRBJ1-4; perhaps TRBD1 as D (5 bases). Germline V lookup: CDR1 LNHDA, CDR2 SQIVND (reference sequence). V was cut by 4 bases and J by 2 bases, with 23 bases left in between. CDR3 size: 19 residues. The CDR3 DNA reads TGTGCCAGTAGTAGCATTTGGGGGGGATTGGGGACCACTAATGAAAAACTGTTTTTT. Its protein product is CASSSIWGGLGTTNEKLFF. The full variable domain, completed using reference TRBV19 and TRBJ1-4, is DGGITQSPKYLFRKEGQNVTLSCEQNLNHDAMYWYRQDPGQGLRLIYYSQIVNDFQKGDIAEGYSVSREKKESFPLTVTSAQKNPTAFYLCASSSIWGGLGTTNEKLFFGSGTQLSVL.

This clone was picked up a small number of times. The chain carries TRBV30 and TRBJ1-3, with D unresolved. Germline CDR1 and CDR2: GTSNPN and SVGIG (reference sequence). The germline V and J ends were trimmed by 0 bases and 0 bases, with 15 bases remaining between them. This CDR3 spans 17 amino acids. Written as DNA, the CDR3 is TGTGCCTGGAGTGTACCCTCATCCCCCCTCTCTGGAAACACCATATATTTT. Encoded protein: CAWSVPSSPLSGNTIYF.

The chain is built from TRBV7-2 and TRBJ2-2; TRBD2 matches 7 bases. The CDR3 loop spans 14 amino acids. The trim removed 7 bases at V and 3 bases at J, leaving 5 bases unmatched. Germline V lookup: CDR1 SGHTA, CDR2 FQGNSA. The CDR3: CASTLGLDTGELFF. CDR3 in DNA: TGTGCCAGCACACTAGGACTAGACACCGGGGAGCTGTTTTTT.

J is TRBJ1-2 and V is TRBV15; D gene ambiguous. Deletions cut 0 bases from V and 7 bases from J, with 12 bases between. The CDR3 consists of 14 residues. Germline V gives CDR1 LNHNV, CDR2 YYDKDF (reference sequence). In nucleotides, the CDR3 is TGTGCCACCAGCAGAGATGAAGGGATAGGTGGCTACACCTTC. It codes for CATSRDEGIGGYTF.